The next 23 T cell receptor beta chains were all read from a single sample in a study of blood T cell repertoires in COVID-19. TCRdb's table, derived via immunoSEQ multiplex PCR, lists solely in-frame clones and lacks some. Of 250,000 or so clones in the sample, 86% were seen once. The sample consisted of PBMCs or T cells enriched from blood (not recorded which). The receptors derive from a woman aged 50 to 60 who had recovered from COVID-19.

The chain recombines TRBV3-1 (or the pseudogene TRBV3-2) with TRBJ1-5; no reliable D call. V lost 3 bases to trimming and J lost 8 bases, with 8 bases between them. Per germline, CDR1 LGHDT and CDR2 YNNKEL (reference sequence). The CDR3 is made up of 12 amino acids. The CDR3 sequence is CASSHLREPQHF. The CDR3 DNA is TGTGCCAGCAGCCATTTACGAGAGCCCCAGCATTTT.

This chain connects TRBV30 to TRBJ2-7; 11 bases are a match to TRBD2. This CDR3 has 13 residues. Germline CDR1 and CDR2: GTSNPN and SVGIG (reference sequence). After removal of 6 bases from V and 2 bases from J, the junction contained 3 bases not matched to a gene. CDR3 protein: CACLAGGPYEQYF. DNA for the CDR3: TGTGCCTGCCTAGCGGGGGGCCCCTACGAGCAGTACTTC.

This chain uses TRBV10-2 with TRBJ2-7; tentative D call: TRBD1 (5 bases). Germline CDR1 and CDR2: WSHSY and SAAADI. This CDR3 is 13 amino acids long. V lost 7 bases and J lost 4, with 14 bases in between. The CDR3 nucleotides are TGCGCCAGCACTACAGGAGTTCAGTACGAGCAGTACTTC. Encoded protein: CASTTGVQYEQYF.

The chain recombines TRBV5-1 with TRBJ2-5; the match to TRBD1 covers 11 bases. The CDR3 has 16 amino acids. The V gene end was trimmed by 3 bases and the J gene end by 7 bases; junction bases not matched to a gene: 11. Germline assignment: CDR1 SGHRS and CDR2 YFSETQ. The CDR3, as DNA: TGCGCCAGCAGCTCCGAGGGACAGGGGGTATCAGTGACCCAGTACTTC. As protein: CASSSEGQGVSVTQYF. Using reference TRBV5-1 and TRBJ2-5 for the parts outside the CDR3, the full variable domain is KAGVTQTPRYLIKTRGQQVTLSCSPISGHRSVSWYQQTPGQGLQFLFEYFSETQRNKGNFPGRFSGRQFSNSRSEMNVSTLELGDSALYLCASSSEGQGVSVTQYFGPGTRLLVL.

V gene TRBV4-1 combines with J gene TRBJ2-7; 7 bases align to TRBD1. The CDR3 is 15 residues long. The V and J ends lost 1 base and 2 bases, in that order; junction bases with no gene match: 5. Germline lookup yields CDR1 MGHRA and CDR2 YSYEKL. The CDR3 DNA is TGCGCCAGCAGCCAAGCTAGGGGGCTCCCCTACGAGCAGTACTTC. Its translation is CASSQARGLPYEQYF.

This sequence joins TRBV29-1 and TRBJ1-2; 8 nucleotides align to TRBD1. The CDR3 extends over 13 amino acids. Trimming at V came to 6 bases and at J to 4 bases, leaving 7 bases not matched to a gene. Germline assignment: CDR1 SQVTM and CDR2 ANQGSEA. The CDR3 region has the DNA TGCAGCGTCGGCAGGGGGCCAATCTATGGCTACACCTTC. It translates to CSVGRGPIYGYTF.

The chain recombines TRBV7-2 with TRBJ2-7, with D unclear. Trimming cost V 1 base and J 2 bases, with 9 bases left between them. CDR1 is SGHTA and CDR2 is FQGNSA in the germline V gene. This CDR3 has 14 amino acids. This CDR3 is CASSLGGSTYEQYF. The CDR3 DNA follows: TGTGCCAGCAGCTTAGGTGGCAGTACCTACGAGCAGTACTTC.

This CDR3 reads CASSDRSGETQYF. The CDR3, as DNA: TGTGCCAGTAGTGATAGATCGGGAGAGACCCAGTACTTC. This chain joins TRBV19 and TRBJ2-5; no clear D. Trimming shortened V by 5 bases and J by 4 bases, and 11 bases separated the two germline ends. This CDR3 region has 13 residues. Germline CDR1 reads LNHDA; CDR2 reads SQIVND (reference sequence).

The chain is built from TRBV3-1 (or the pseudogene TRBV3-2) and TRBJ2-1, with a possible D match to TRBD1 (6 bases). Per the germline V gene, CDR1 is LGHDT and CDR2 is YNNKEL (reference sequence). The germline V and J ends were trimmed by 6 bases and 7 bases, with 16 bases remaining between them. The CDR3 is 14 amino acids. CDR3 coding DNA: TGTGCCAGCAGTATTACAGGGCCACGTAATGAGCAGTTCTTC. Translating gives CASSITGPRNEQFF.

CDR3 protein: CASSLSGTEVNYGYTF. As DNA, the CDR3 is TGTGCCAGCAGTTTATCGGGGACAGAAGTAAACTATGGCTACACCTTC. The chain has TRBV27 and TRBJ1-2, with 7 bases lining up with TRBD1. The CDR3 contains 16 residues. Trimming at V came to 0 bases and at J to 2 bases, leaving 6 bases not matched to a gene. Germline V CDR1 and CDR2: MNHEY, SMNVEV (reference sequence).

The CDR3 protein is CASSYGLWLAGVRGWETQYF. In DNA, the CDR3 is TGTGCCAGCAGTTACGGTCTGTGGCTAGCGGGAGTCAGGGGCTGGGAGACCCAGTACTTC. The rearrangement joins TRBV6-2 or TRBV6-3 to TRBJ2-5, with TRBD2 matching 10 bases. With 2 bases clipped from V and 5 bases from J, the junction kept 20 bases outside the gene matches. The CDR3 runs to 20 residues. Germline V gives CDR1 MNHEY, CDR2 SVGEGT.

V usage is TRBV7-8 and J usage is TRBJ1-6; possible D gene TRBD1, 5 bases. Trimming removed 3 bases at V and 11 bases at J, with 17 bases between. Germline V lookup: CDR1 SGHVS, CDR2 FQNEAQ. The CDR3 contains 15 residues. CDR3 sequence reads: CASSLAGIKKTPLHF. Written as DNA, the CDR3 is TGTGCCAGCAGCTTGGCAGGGATAAAGAAAACACCCCTCCACTTT. Using reference TRBV7-8 and TRBJ1-6 for the parts outside the CDR3, the full variable domain is GAGVSQSPRYKVAKRGQDVALRCDPISGHVSLFWYQQALGQGPEFLTYFQNEAQLDKSGLPSDRFFAERPEGSVSTLKIQRTQQEDSAVYLCASSLAGIKKTPLHFGNGTRLTVT.

The chain employs TRBV7-2 and TRBJ2-7, with a weak D call TRBD2 (6 bases). Per the germline V gene, CDR1 is SGHTA and CDR2 is FQGNSA. Trimming left V 5 bases short and J 4 bases short, with 18 bases between. CDR3 length: 15 amino acids. CDR3 sequence: CASSHEGTALYEQYF. Written as DNA, the CDR3 is TGTGCCAGCAGCCACGAGGGGACTGCCTTATACGAGCAGTACTTC. Combining the CDR3 with reference TRBV7-2 and TRBJ2-7 gives the whole variable domain GAGVSQSPSNKVTEKGKDVELRCDPISGHTALYWYRQSLGQGLEFLIYFQGNSAPDKSGLPSDRFSAERTGGSVSTLTIQRTQQEDSAVYLCASSHEGTALYEQYFGPGTRLTVT.

The chain joins TRBV18 to TRBJ2-5; 8 nucleotides line up with TRBD1. The V segment lost 6 bases and the J segment 4 bases; nucleotides outside the gene matches: 7. Germline V gives CDR1 KGHSH, CDR2 LQKENI. The CDR3 length is 14 residues. The CDR3 sequence is CASSMDRVVETQYF. The CDR3 nucleotides are TGTGCCAGCTCGATGGACAGGGTGGTAGAGACCCAGTACTTC.

V usage is TRBV6-6 and J usage is TRBJ1-5; 7 nucleotides align to TRBD1. Trimming at V came to 4 bases and at J to 1 base, leaving 7 bases not matched to a gene. Germline values: CDR1 MNHNY, CDR2 SVGAGI (reference sequence). The CDR3 sequence is 16 residues long. CDR3 residues: CASSSHLTGSNQPQHF. CDR3 nucleotides: TGTGCCAGCAGTTCGCACTTGACAGGGAGCAATCAGCCCCAGCATTTT.

The chain uses TRBV2 and TRBJ2-4; 7 bases are a match to TRBD1. Trimming took 3 bases from V and 8 from J; bases not matched to a gene: 7. This CDR3 has 14 residues. Germline values: CDR1 SNHLY, CDR2 FYNNEI. DNA of the CDR3: TGTGCCAGCAGTGAGGACAGGCCCCCTCACATTCAGTACTTC. As protein: CASSEDRPPHIQYF.

The chain recombines TRBV27 with TRBJ2-2; TRBD2 agrees at 7 bases. Germline V lookup: CDR1 MNHEY, CDR2 SMNVEV (reference sequence). The CDR3 length is 15 residues. The trim removed 2 bases at V and 7 bases at J, leaving 7 bases unmatched. Written as DNA, the CDR3 is TGTGCCAGCAGTTTAATGGTGGGAGGGGTCGGGGAGCTGTTTTTT. The encoded protein is CASSLMVGGVGELFF.

This chain connects TRBV4-3 to TRBJ1-4; D may be TRBD1 (6 bases). The germline V gene has CDR1 LGHNA and CDR2 YSLEER. This CDR3 region has 17 residues. Trimming removed 1 base from V and 7 bases from J, with 19 bases in between. CDR3 sequence: CASSQAAVRDTAEKLFF. The CDR3 DNA follows: TGCGCCAGCAGCCAAGCGGCCGTCCGGGACACCGCTGAAAAACTGTTTTTT.

In this sample, this clone turned up a few times. The gene calls are TRBV7-9 and TRBJ1-4; maybe TRBD1 (5 bases). Trimming took 5 bases from V and 3 from J, leaving 13 bases between them. The CDR3 sequence is 15 residues long. Germline-derived CDR1 and CDR2 are SEHNR and FQNEAQ (reference sequence). CDR3 sequence reads: CASSHTTVANEKLFF. The CDR3 DNA is TGTGCCAGCAGCCATACGACAGTAGCTAATGAAAAACTGTTTTTT. Using reference TRBV7-9 and TRBJ1-4 for the parts outside the CDR3, the full variable domain is DTGVSQNPRHKITKRGQNVTFRCDPISEHNRLYWYRQTLGQGPEFLTYFQNEAQLEKSRLLSDRFSAERPKGSFSTLEIQRTEQGDSAMYLCASSHTTVANEKLFFGSGTQLSVL.

This rearrangement joins TRBV10-3 to TRBJ2-7; 8 bases align to TRBD1. Germline trimming cut 2 bases from V and 1 base from J; bases unmatched to any gene: 13. CDR1 and CDR2 from the germline V gene are ENHRY and SYGVKD. The CDR3 length is 18 residues. The DNA of the CDR3 is TGTGCCATCAGTGAGAGGTTTAGTCAGGGGGCCGGATCCTACGAGCAGTACTTC. Translating gives CAISERFSQGAGSYEQYF.

This rearrangement joins TRBV4-1 to TRBJ2-7; 7 bases are a match to TRBD1. Germline CDR1 is MGHRA and CDR2 is YSYEKL. The CDR3 has 14 amino acids. V lost 2 bases and J lost 3; bases outside the gene matches: 4. CDR3 region: CASSQPGQYYEQYF. In DNA form, the CDR3 reads TGCGCCAGCAGCCAACCGGGACAGTACTACGAGCAGTACTTC.

This clone occurred once. The V call is TRBV11-3, the J call TRBJ2-7; D is undetermined. CDR1 SGHNT and CDR2 YENEEA come from the germline V gene. This CDR3 spans 15 amino acids. V gave up 0 bases and J gave up 0 bases, with 9 bases separating them. This CDR3 is CASSLEYNYSYEQYF. The CDR3 bases are TGTGCCAGCAGCTTAGAATACAACTACTCCTACGAGCAGTACTTC.

The rearrangement joins TRBV7-2 to TRBJ1-6; D is unclear. V was cut by 1 base and J by 3 bases, with 7 bases left in between. CDR1 and CDR2 from the germline V gene are SGHTA and FQGNSA. The CDR3 has 15 residues. The CDR3: CASSLVAVYNSPLHF. CDR3 nucleotides: TGTGCCAGCAGCTTAGTGGCAGTCTATAATTCACCCCTCCACTTT.